Below, 19 T cell receptor beta chains from the same sample are listed, as sequenced in a study of vaccination effects on CD4 cells after COVID-19. Culture lasted about nine days before CD4+ T cell isolation. Between March and December 2020, the person had a SARS-CoV-2 infection that PCR confirmed. Participants got two doses of BNT162b2 or mRNA-1273 vaccine. Using immunoSEQ multiplex PCR, the repertoire was profiled, and TCRdb retains in-frame clones only, with some absent. The sample yields about 34,000 clones, roughly 80% seen once. The antigens for these receptors are not known. Source: CD4+ T cells from PBMCs cultured without peptide, taken after COVID-19 vaccination. The receptors were sampled from a human donor who had a prior SARS-CoV-2 infection.

CDR3 sequence (DNA): TGTGCCAGCAGCTTAGCTCGGGGGGCCTCGGTTGTCGATGAGCAGTTCTTC. Translation: CASSLARGASVVDEQFF. The rearrangement uses TRBV7-2 and TRBJ2-1, with D possibly matching TRBD2 (7 bases). This CDR3 region has 17 residues. CDR1 is SGHTA, CDR2 FQGNSA, per germline. The V end was cut by 0 bases, the J end by 8 bases, with 20 bases between.

The chain employs TRBV24-1 and TRBJ2-1, with D unclear. V dropped 3 bases and J dropped 16 bases, with 12 bases sitting between them. Germline values: CDR1 KGHDR, CDR2 SFDVKD. CDR3 length: 11 amino acids. The CDR3, as DNA: TGTGCCACCAGTGATCCCCCGGAGTTATTCTTC. Its protein product is CATSDPPELFF.

DNA for the CDR3: TGTGCCAGCAGTGAAGCAGGGGGGTCTTATTTTTATGGCTACACCTTC. It encodes CASSEAGGSYFYGYTF. The chain links TRBV2 to TRBJ1-2, with D perhaps TRBD1 (6 bases). Germline V lookup: CDR1 SNHLY, CDR2 FYNNEI. The length of the CDR3 is 16 residues. Between the trimmed V and J ends, which lost 0 bases and 5 bases, there was a span of 16 bases.

The chain's CDR3 is CASSQLDNEQFF. CDR3 coding DNA: TGTGCCAGCAGCCAACTTGACAATGAGCAGTTCTTC. The chain has TRBV7-9 and TRBJ2-1; unclear D gene. Germline lookup yields CDR1 SEHNR and CDR2 FQNEAQ (reference sequence). V was clipped by 5 bases and J by 5 bases, with 7 bases between them. CDR3 length: 12 residues. The full variable domain, rest sourced from reference TRBV7-9 and TRBJ2-1, is DTGVSQNPRHKITKRGQNVTFRCDPISEHNRLYWYRQTLGQGPEFLTYFQNEAQLEKSRLLSDRFSAERPKGSFSTLEIQRTEQGDSAMYLCASSQLDNEQFFGPGTRLTVL.

This clone has a handful of counts. This chain connects TRBV19 to TRBJ1-4; TRBD1 aligns across 9 bases. There are 15 residues in the CDR3. The junction had 4 bases not matched to a gene; V was cut back by 1 base and J by 7 bases. The germline gives CDR1 LNHDA, CDR2 SQIVND (reference sequence). The CDR3 sequence is CASSIGTGGSEKLFF. DNA for the CDR3: TGTGCCAGTAGTATAGGCACAGGGGGCAGTGAAAAACTGTTTTTT.

This clone was seen a single time. The gene calls are TRBV19 and TRBJ2-7, with D hard to call. In germline, CDR1 is LNHDA, CDR2 SQIVND (reference sequence). V was cut by 5 bases and J by 6 bases, with 14 bases left in between. This CDR3 is built from 13 residues. CDR3 residues: CASSVRADPEQYF. The CDR3 DNA is TGTGCCAGTAGTGTCCGTGCCGATCCCGAGCAGTACTTC.

The chain couples TRBV12-2 to TRBJ1-3; TRBD1, the table's D call, was not compared with the DNA. TRBV12-2 is designated a pseudogene. The CDR3 runs 15 residues. CDR3 coding DNA: TGTGCAAGTCACTTACAGGGGTTTGAAGGAAACACCATATATTTT. Protein product: CASHLQGFEGNTIYF.

This clone was counted a few times. The chain recombines TRBV6-1 with TRBJ2-5, with D possibly matching TRBD1 (6 bases). V was trimmed by 3 bases and J by 5 bases, leaving 19 bases between them. Germline V gives CDR1 MNHNS, CDR2 SASEGT. The CDR3 contains 16 residues. CDR3 DNA: TGTGCCAGCAGTGATACGTACAGGGTGTCGCTGGAGACCCAGTACTTC. Its translation: CASSDTYRVSLETQYF.

The chain recombines TRBV24-1 with TRBJ2-3, with D perhaps TRBD2 (5 bases). The V end was cut by 4 bases, the J end by 0 bases, with 13 bases between. From germline, CDR1 is KGHDR and CDR2 SFDVKD. The CDR3 extends over 16 amino acids. CDR3 loop: CATSDPSSPSTDTQYF. CDR3 nucleotides: TGTGCCACCAGTGACCCTAGCTCTCCTAGCACAGATACGCAGTATTTT.

The rearrangement uses TRBV5-4 and TRBJ2-3, with 8 bases identical to TRBD2. Germline CDR1 and CDR2: SGHNT and YYREEE (reference sequence). With V trimmed by 3 bases and J by 1 base, 7 bases remained unmatched. There are 16 residues in the CDR3. The CDR3: CASSSRAGEGTDTQYF. DNA of the CDR3: TGTGCCAGCAGCTCGCGAGCGGGGGAAGGCACAGATACGCAGTATTTT.

The genes are TRBV19 and TRBJ1-1, with 9 bases that match TRBD1. Unmatched junction bases numbered 8, after V lost 7 bases and J lost 5 bases. The CDR3 extends over 14 amino acids. Germline CDR1 LNHDA, CDR2 SQIVND (reference sequence). The CDR3 reads CASTAQGAGTEAFF. The CDR3 coding sequence is TGTGCCAGTACTGCACAGGGGGCGGGTACTGAAGCTTTCTTT.

This clone was observed a single time. The chain carries TRBV7-2 and TRBJ2-1; D remains unclear. Trimming left V 4 bases short and J 7 bases short, with 11 bases between. Germline CDR1 and CDR2: SGHTA and FQGNSA. CDR3 length: 13 residues. The CDR3 DNA reads TGTGCCAGCAGCTGGGATCGTGGGAATGAGCAGTTCTTC. This gives the protein CASSWDRGNEQFF.

V usage is TRBV11-2 and J usage is TRBJ2-7; TRBD1 matches at 7 bases. Germline CDR1 is SGHAT and CDR2 is FQNNGV. V lost 6 bases and J lost 2; bases outside the gene matches: 10. The CDR3 is made up of 15 amino acids. The CDR3 coding sequence is TGTGCCAGCAGATTCCTCCGGGACAGAACCTACGAGCAGTACTTC. It translates to CASRFLRDRTYEQYF.

The chain recombines TRBV18 with TRBJ2-2; 14 bases map to TRBD2. This CDR3 contains 17 residues. Losses at the gene ends were 4 bases for V and 2 bases for J; bases not matched to a gene: 3. CDR1 is KGHSH, CDR2 LQKENI, per germline. The chain's CDR3 is CASSLGTSGSNTGELFF. The CDR3 DNA sequence: TGTGCCAGCTCACTCGGGACTAGCGGGAGCAACACCGGGGAGCTGTTTTTT.

The chain has TRBV18 and TRBJ1-2, with D perhaps matching TRBD1 (5 bases). CDR1 KGHSH and CDR2 LQKENI come from the germline V gene. The CDR3 spans 13 residues. V lost 3 bases to trimming and J lost 3 bases, with 8 bases between them. As DNA, the CDR3 is TGTGCCAGCTCACCGTCACAGGACTATGGCTACACCTTC. Its translation: CASSPSQDYGYTF.

The V call is TRBV6-1, the J call TRBJ1-4; 7 nucleotides match TRBD1. Germline values: CDR1 MNHNS, CDR2 SASEGT. J lost 8 bases, V lost 2 bases, and 8 bases had no gene match. This CDR3 spans 15 amino acids. CDR3 bases: TGTGCCAGCAGTGAATTCGGACAGGCTAGAGAAAAACTGTTTTTT. This translates into CASSEFGQAREKLFF.

The gene calls are TRBV15 and TRBJ1-2; a weak D match, TRBD1 (5 bases). Trimming stripped 5 bases from V and 7 bases from J, with 17 bases between. The CDR3 has 14 residues. Germline V gene data show CDR1 as LNHNV and CDR2 as YYDKDF (reference sequence). CDR3 bases: TGTGCCACCAGCCGTATTCGAGGGACGGGTGGCTACACCTTC. Its protein product is CATSRIRGTGGYTF.

The gene calls are TRBV4-2 and TRBJ2-7; TRBD2 agrees at 12 bases. Trimming took 1 base from V and 2 from J; bases not matched to a gene: 21. Germline V gene lookup returns CDR1 LGHNA and CDR2 YNFKEQ. This CDR3 has 22 amino acids. As DNA, the CDR3 is TGTGCCAGCAGCCAAGTGTCTATCTTGGATGCTAGCGGGAGGGGCAGACCCTACGAGCAGTACTTC. This gives the protein CASSQVSILDASGRGRPYEQYF.

The V call is TRBV30, the J call TRBJ1-5; no clear D gene. V dropped 0 bases and J dropped 0 bases, with 12 bases sitting between them. The CDR3 totals 16 residues. From germline, CDR1 is GTSNPN and CDR2 SVGIG (reference sequence). The CDR3, as DNA: TGTGCCTGGAGTGTACGTGGAGCATATAGCAATCAGCCCCAGCATTTT. The encoded protein is CAWSVRGAYSNQPQHF.